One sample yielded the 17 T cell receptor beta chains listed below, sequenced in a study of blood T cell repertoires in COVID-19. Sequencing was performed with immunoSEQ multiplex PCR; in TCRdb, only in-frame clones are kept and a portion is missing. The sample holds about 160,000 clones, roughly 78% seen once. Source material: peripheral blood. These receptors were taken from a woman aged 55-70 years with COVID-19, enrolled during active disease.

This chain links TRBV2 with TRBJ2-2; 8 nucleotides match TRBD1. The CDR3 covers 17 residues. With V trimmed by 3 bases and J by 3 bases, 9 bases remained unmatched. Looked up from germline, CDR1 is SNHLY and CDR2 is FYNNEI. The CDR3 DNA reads TGTGCCAGCAGTGATGATAAAGCGACAGGGGACACCGGGGAGCTGTTTTTT. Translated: CASSDDKATGDTGELFF.

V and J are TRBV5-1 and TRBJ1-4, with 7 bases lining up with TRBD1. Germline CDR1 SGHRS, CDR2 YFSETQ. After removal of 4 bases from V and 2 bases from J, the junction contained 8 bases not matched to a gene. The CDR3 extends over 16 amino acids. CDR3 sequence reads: CASSHQPGQTNEKLFF. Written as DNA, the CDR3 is TGCGCCAGCAGCCACCAACCGGGACAGACTAATGAAAAACTGTTTTTT.

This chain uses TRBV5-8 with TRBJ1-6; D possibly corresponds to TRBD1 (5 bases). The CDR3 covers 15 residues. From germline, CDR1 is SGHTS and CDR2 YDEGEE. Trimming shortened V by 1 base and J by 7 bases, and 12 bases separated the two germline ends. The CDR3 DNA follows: TGTGCCAGCAGCTTGAGAAGGACAAGCAATTCACCCCTCCACTTT. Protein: CASSLRRTSNSPLHF. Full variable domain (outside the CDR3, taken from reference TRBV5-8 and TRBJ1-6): EAGVTQSPTHLIKTRGQQATLRCSPISGHTSVYWYQQALGLGLQFLLWYDEGEERNRGNFPPRFSGRQFPNYSSELNVNALELEDSALYLCASSLRRTSNSPLHFGNGTRLTVT.

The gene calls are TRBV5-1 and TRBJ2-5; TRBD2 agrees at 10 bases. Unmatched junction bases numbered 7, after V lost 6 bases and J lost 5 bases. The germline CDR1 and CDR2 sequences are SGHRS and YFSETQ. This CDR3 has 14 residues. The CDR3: CASKGGAGGETQYF. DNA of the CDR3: TGCGCCAGCAAAGGGGGAGCGGGAGGGGAGACCCAGTACTTC.

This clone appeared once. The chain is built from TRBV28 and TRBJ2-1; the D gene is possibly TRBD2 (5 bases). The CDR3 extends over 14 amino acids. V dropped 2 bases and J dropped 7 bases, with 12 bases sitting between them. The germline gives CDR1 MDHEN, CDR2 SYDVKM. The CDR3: CASSLGGSRNEQFF. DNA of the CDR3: TGTGCCAGCAGTTTAGGTGGGAGCCGGAATGAGCAGTTCTTC.

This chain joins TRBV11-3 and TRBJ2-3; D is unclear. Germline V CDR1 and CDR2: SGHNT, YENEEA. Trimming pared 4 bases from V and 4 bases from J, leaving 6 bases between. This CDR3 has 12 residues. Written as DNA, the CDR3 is TGTGCCAGCAGCTCAGTATCAGATACGCAGTATTTT. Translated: CASSSVSDTQYF.

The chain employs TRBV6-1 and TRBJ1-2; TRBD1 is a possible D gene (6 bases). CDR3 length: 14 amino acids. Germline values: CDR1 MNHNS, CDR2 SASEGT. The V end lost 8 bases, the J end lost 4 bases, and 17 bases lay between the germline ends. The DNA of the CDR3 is TGTGCCAGCTTACAGGCTGGACAGAGCTATGGCTACACCTTC. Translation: CASLQAGQSYGYTF.

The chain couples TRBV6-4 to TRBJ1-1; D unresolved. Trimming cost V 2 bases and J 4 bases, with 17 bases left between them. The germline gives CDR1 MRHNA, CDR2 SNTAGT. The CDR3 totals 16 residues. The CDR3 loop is CASSDPLDCFSTEAFF. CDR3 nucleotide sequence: TGTGCCAGCAGTGACCCTCTCGACTGTTTTAGCACTGAAGCTTTCTTT.

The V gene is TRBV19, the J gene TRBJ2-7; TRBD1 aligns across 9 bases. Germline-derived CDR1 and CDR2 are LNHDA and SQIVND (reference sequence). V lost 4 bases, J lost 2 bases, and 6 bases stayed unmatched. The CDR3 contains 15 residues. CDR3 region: CASSSLGQGAYEQYF. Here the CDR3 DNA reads TGTGCCAGTAGTAGCCTGGGACAGGGAGCCTACGAGCAGTACTTC.

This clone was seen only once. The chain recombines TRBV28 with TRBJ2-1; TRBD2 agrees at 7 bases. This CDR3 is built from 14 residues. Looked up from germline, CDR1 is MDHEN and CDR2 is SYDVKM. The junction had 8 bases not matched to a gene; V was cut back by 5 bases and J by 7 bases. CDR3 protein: CASSLWTSLNEQFF. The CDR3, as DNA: TGTGCCAGCAGTCTCTGGACTAGTCTAAATGAGCAGTTCTTC.

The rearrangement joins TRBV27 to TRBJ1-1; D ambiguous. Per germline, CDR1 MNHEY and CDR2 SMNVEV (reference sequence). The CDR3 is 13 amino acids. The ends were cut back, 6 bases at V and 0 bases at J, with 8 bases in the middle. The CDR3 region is CASSIHVNTEAFF. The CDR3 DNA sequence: TGTGCCAGCAGCATACATGTGAACACTGAAGCTTTCTTT.

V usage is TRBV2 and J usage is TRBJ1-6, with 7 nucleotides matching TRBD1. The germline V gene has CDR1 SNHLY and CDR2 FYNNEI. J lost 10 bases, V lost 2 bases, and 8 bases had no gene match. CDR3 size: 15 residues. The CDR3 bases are TGTGCCAGCAGTGAACTGAACAGGGGCTGGTCACCCCTCCACTTT. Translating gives CASSELNRGWSPLHF.

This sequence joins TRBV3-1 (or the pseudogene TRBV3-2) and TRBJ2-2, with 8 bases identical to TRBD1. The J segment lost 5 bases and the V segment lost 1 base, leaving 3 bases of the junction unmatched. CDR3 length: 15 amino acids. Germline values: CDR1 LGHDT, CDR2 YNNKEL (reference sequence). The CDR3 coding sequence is TGTGCCAGCAGCCAAGGCAGGGGGCTTACCGGGGAGCTGTTTTTT. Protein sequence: CASSQGRGLTGELFF.

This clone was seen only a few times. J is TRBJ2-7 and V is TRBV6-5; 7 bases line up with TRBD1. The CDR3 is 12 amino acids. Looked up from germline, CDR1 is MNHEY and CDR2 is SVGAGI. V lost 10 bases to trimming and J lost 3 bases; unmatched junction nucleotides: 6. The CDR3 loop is CATDREGYEQYF. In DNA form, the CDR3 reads TGTGCCACCGACAGGGAAGGCTACGAGCAGTACTTC.

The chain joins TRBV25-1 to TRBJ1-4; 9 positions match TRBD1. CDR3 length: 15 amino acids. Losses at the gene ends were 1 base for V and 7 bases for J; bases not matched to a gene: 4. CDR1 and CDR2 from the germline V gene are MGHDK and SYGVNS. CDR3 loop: CASSELTGGTEKLFF. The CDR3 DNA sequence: TGTGCCAGCAGTGAATTAACAGGGGGCACTGAAAAACTGTTTTTT.

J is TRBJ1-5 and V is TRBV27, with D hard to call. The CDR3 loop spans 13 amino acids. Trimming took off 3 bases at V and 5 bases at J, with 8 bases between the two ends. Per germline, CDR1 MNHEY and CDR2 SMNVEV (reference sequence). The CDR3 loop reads CASSFSADQPQHF. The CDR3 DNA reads TGTGCCAGCAGTTTTAGTGCGGATCAGCCCCAGCATTTT.

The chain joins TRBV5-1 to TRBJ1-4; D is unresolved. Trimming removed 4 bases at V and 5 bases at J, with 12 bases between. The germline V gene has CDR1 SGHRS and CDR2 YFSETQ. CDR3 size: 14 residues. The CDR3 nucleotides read TGCGCCAGCAGCGCTCGAGGTAGAAATGAAAAACTGTTTTTT. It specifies CASSARGRNEKLFF.